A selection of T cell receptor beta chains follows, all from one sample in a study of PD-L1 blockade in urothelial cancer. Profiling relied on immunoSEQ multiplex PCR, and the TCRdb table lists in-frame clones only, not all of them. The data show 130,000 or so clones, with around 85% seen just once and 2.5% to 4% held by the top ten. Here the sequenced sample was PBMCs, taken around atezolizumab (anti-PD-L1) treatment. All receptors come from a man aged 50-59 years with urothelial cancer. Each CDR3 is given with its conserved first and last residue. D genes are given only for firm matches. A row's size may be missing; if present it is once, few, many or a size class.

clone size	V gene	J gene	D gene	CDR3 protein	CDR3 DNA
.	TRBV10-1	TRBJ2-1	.	CASSETLRERFF	TGCGCCAGCAGTGAAACTCTTCGGGAGCGGTTCTTC
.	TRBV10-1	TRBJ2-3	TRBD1	CASRAGTGGTDTQYF	TGCGCCAGCAGGGCCGGGACAGGGGGCACAGATACGCAGTATTTT
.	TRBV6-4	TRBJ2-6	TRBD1	CASRDRGFHSGANVLTF	TGTGCCAGCCGGGACAGGGGGTTCCACTCTGGGGCCAACGTCCTGACTTTC
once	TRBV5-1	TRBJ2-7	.	CASSSNSYEQYF	TGCGCCAGCAGCAGTAACAGCTACGAGCAGTACTTC
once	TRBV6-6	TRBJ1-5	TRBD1	CASSTRGTEDYQPQHF	TGTGCCAGCAGTACCCGAGGGACAGAAGATTATCAGCCCCAGCATTTT
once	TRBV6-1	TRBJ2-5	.	CASSADRVGTQYF	TGTGCCAGCAGTGCCGACAGAGTCGGGACCCAGTACTTC
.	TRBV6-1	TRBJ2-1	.	CASSEGRVTYNEQFF	TGTGCCAGCAGTGAAGGGAGGGTAACCTACAATGAGCAGTTCTTC
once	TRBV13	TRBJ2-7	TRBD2	CASSQTGTTSYEQYF	TGTGCCAGCAGCCAAACCGGGACTACCTCCTACGAGCAGTACTTC
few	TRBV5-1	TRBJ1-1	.	CASSLGTQGRRAFF	TGCGCCAGCAGCTTGGGTACCCAGGGTCGCCGTGCTTTCTTT
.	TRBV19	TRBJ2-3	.	CASSLLGSSTDTQYF	TGTGCCAGTAGTCTACTGGGCTCTAGCACAGATACGCAGTATTTT
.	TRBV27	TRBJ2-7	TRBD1	CASRGQGGEQYF	TGTGCCAGCAGGGGACAGGGTGGCGAGCAGTACTTC
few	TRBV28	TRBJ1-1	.	CASVKQGTAEAFF	TGTGCCAGCGTAAAACAGGGTACTGCTGAAGCTTTCTTT
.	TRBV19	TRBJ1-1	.	CASRFGGPNTEAFF	TGTGCCAGCAGGTTCGGAGGCCCGAACACTGAAGCTTTCTTT
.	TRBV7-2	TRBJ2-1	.	CASSLSGTGNEQFF	TGTGCCAGCAGCTTATCTGGGACTGGGAATGAGCAGTTCTTC
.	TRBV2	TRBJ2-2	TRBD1	CASRQGGWELFF	TGTGCCAGCCGACAGGGTGGCTGGGAGCTGTTTTTT